The text below deals with one TCR beta chain. Its antigen remains unknown. The sample belongs to a study of siplizumab effects on memory and regulatory T cells. Whole-study findings and limits: Treg-derived clones made up an average of 68.8% of mappable alloreactive CD4+ clones with siplizumab and 26.9% in controls.

Repertoires were generated with immunoSEQ multiplex PCR, while TCRdb's copy carries only in-frame clones and drops some. The sample shows about 87,000 clones, approximately 86% of them seen only once. This CDR3 comprises 15 residues. Germline V gene lookup returns CDR1 SQVTM and CDR2 ANQGSEA. Between the trimmed V and J ends, which lost 6 bases and 4 bases, there was a span of 19 bases. V gene TRBV29-1 combines with J gene TRBJ2-1, with D perhaps matching TRBD1 (6 bases). The specimen sequenced was Tregs sorted from blood. This sequence was found in a human donor in good health. The CDR3 DNA follows: TGCAGCGTCCCCAACGCAGGGGCTAAATACAATGAGCAGTTCTTC. It is translated as CSVPNAGAKYNEQFF.